This TCR beta chain was captured in a study of preoperative IRX-2 immunotherapy in early breast cancer. Treatment indicated: preoperative locoregional IRX-2 cytokine immunotherapy. Samples came from a phase Ib trial of preoperative locoregional IRX-2 cytokine immunotherapy. CDR3 length: 13 amino acids. Trimming pared 6 bases from V and 3 bases from J, leaving 11 bases between. CDR1 is LNHDA, CDR2 SQIVND, per germline (reference sequence). Data came from immunoSEQ multiplex PCR; TCRdb stores just in-frame clones and leaves some out. The sample shows just over 3,000 clones, roughly 74% of them seen only once.

The receptor was derived from a human donor with breast cancer. Material: tumor tissue, obtained after IRX-2 immunotherapy. This chain uses TRBV19 with TRBJ1-2, with no clear D. CDR3 in amino acids: CASRGRSDYGYTF. CDR3 in DNA: TGTGCCAGTAGAGGTCGCTCGGACTATGGCTACACCTTC.